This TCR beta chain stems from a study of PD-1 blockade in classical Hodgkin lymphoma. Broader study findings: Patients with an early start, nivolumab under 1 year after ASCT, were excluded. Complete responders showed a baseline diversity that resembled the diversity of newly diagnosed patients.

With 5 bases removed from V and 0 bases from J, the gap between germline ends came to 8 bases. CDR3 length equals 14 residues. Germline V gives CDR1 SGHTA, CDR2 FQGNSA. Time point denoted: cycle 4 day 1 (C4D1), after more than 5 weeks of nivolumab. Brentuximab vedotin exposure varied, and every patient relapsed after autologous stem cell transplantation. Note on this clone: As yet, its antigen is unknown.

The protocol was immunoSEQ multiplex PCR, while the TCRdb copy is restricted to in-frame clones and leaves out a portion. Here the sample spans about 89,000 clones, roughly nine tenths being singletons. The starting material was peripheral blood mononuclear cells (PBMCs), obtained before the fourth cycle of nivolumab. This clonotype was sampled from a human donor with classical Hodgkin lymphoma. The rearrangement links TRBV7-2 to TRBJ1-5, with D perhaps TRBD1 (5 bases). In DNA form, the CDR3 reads TGTGCCAGCAGCCCGGACACTAGCAATCAGCCCCAGCATTTT. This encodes CASSPDTSNQPQHF.